These T cell receptor beta chains were read from a single sample in a study of T cell repertoires in cytomegalovirus infection. No antigen has been identified for these receptors. TCRdb itself ran the reads through MiXCR, one entry per CDR3 protein. The sample holds about 740,000 distinct CDR3 sequences, roughly 30% seen once. Sequences were derived from cultured PBMCs, sampled from culture after CMV antigen stimulation. Receptors were obtained from a human donor in good health (CMV status not recorded). Some clones in this sample may be carry-over from other donors' samples. The CDR3 runs from the conserved cysteine through the conserved F or W. Each record gives: clone size, D gene, CDR3 length, J gene, V gene, CDR3 protein, CDR3 DNA. The D gene is left open where the match is weak. A row's size may be missing; if present it is once, few, many or a size class.

.,TRBD1,14,TRBJ2-5,TRBV28,CASTDRGYQETQYF,TGTGCCAGCACGGACAGGGGGTACCAAGAGACCCAGTACTTC
.,.,14,TRBJ2-3,TRBV20-1,CSARPAGSTDTQYF,TGCAGTGCCCGCCCGGCAGGAAGCACAGATACGCAGTATTTT
.,.,14,TRBJ2-7,TRBV4-3,CASSQEAGRNEQYF,TGCGCCAGCAGCCAAGAGGCGGGGCGGAACGAGCAGTACTTC
.,TRBD2,19,TRBJ2-4,TRBV7-9,CASTKGLAGHPLAKNIQYF,TGTGCCAGCACCAAAGGACTAGCGGGTCACCCACTAGCCAAAAACATTCAGTACTTC
many,TRBD1,15,TRBJ1-5,TRBV7-2,CASSSLGQGNQPQHF,TGTGCCAGCAGCTCCCTAGGACAGGGCAATCAGCCCCAGCATTTT
.,.,12,TRBJ2-2,TRBV5-4,CASSFESGELFF,TGTGCCAGCAGCTTTGAGTCCGGGGAGCTGTTTTTT
.,.,14,TRBJ2-2,TRBV7-2,CASSFGLEPGELFF,TGTGCCAGCAGCTTTGGACTTGAACCGGGGGAGCTGTTTTTT
.,.,13,TRBJ1-3,TRBV5-4,CASSWPRGNTIYF,TGTGCCAGCAGCTGGCCACGGGGAAACACCATATATTTT
few,TRBD1,20,TRBJ1-5,TRBV6-1,CASSEAGASERQGLNQPQHF,TGTGCCAGCAGTGAAGCGGGAGCGAGTGAGAGACAGGGCCTAAATCAGCCCCAGCATTTT
few,.,14,TRBJ1-1,TRBV19,CASSMPLTGTEAFF,TGTGCCAGTAGTATGCCCCTTACTGGGACTGAAGCTTTCTTT
many,TRBD2,16,TRBJ2-7,TRBV7-2,CASSPSRFSGFYEQYF,TGTGCCAGCAGCCCCAGTCGGTTTAGCGGGTTCTACGAGCAGTACTTC
.,TRBD2,15,TRBJ2-1,TRBV14,CASSQELAAYNEQFF,TGTGCCAGCAGCCAAGAACTAGCGGCCTACAATGAGCAGTTCTTC
few,.,14,TRBJ1-5,TRBV15,CATAVPGVNQPQHF,TGTGCCACCGCTGTTCCAGGGGTCAATCAGCCCCAGCATTTT
.,.,15,TRBJ2-7,TRBV19,CASSLAPGVSYEQYF,TGTGCCAGTAGTCTCGCACCAGGGGTATCCTACGAGCAGTACTTC
.,.,14,TRBJ2-7,TRBV18,CASSPGAIEDEQYF,TGTGCCAGCTCACCGGGGGCTATAGAGGACGAGCAGTACTTC
.,.,16,TRBJ1-1,TRBV5-4,CASSSPGVGMNTEAFF,TGTGCCAGCAGCTCCCCCGGGGTTGGTATGAACACTGAAGCTTTCTTT
many,TRBD2,19,TRBJ2-5,TRBV7-2,CASSSLYLLAGGPTETQYF,TGTGCCAGCAGCTCCCTATATCTGCTAGCGGGAGGGCCTACAGAGACCCAGTACTTC
.,.,16,TRBJ1-6,TRBV2,CASSSYGSSYNSPLHF,TGTGCCAGCAGTTCATACGGAAGCTCCTATAATTCACCCCTCCACTTT
.,.,11,TRBJ2-7,TRBV6-1,CASRTGREQYF,TGTGCCAGCAGAACGGGGCGAGAGCAGTACTTC
many,.,17,TRBJ1-1,TRBV6-2/TRBV6-3,CASSPYRVGWMNTEAFF,TGTGCCAGCTCCCCGTACAGGGTAGGCTGGATGAACACTGAAGCTTTCTTT
.,.,13,TRBJ2-7,TRBV6-2/TRBV6-3,CASLGTEKHEQYF,TGTGCCAGCCTGGGGACGGAAAAACACGAGCAGTACTTC
.,.,14,TRBJ1-4,TRBV28,CASSLEGYHEKLFF,TGTGCCAGCAGTTTAGAGGGGTACCATGAAAAACTGTTTTTT
.,.,14,TRBJ1-1,TRBV9,CASSPWAVNTEAFF,TGTGCCAGCAGCCCGTGGGCGGTGAACACTGAAGCTTTCTTT
.,.,15,TRBJ1-2,TRBV6-1,CASSPPEATVYGYTF,TGTGCCAGCAGTCCCCCTGAGGCGACCGTCTATGGCTACACCTTC
.,TRBD1,16,TRBJ1-4,TRBV7-2,CASSRGQGMTNEKLFF,TGTGCCAGCAGCCGGGGACAGGGGATGACTAATGAAAAACTGTTTTTT
few,.,14,TRBJ2-5,TRBV11-1,CASSLALRGETQYF,TGTGCCAGCAGCTTAGCACTGAGGGGAGAGACCCAGTACTTC
.,.,12,TRBJ1-5,TRBV7-9,CASSGTNQPQHF,TGTGCCAGCAGCGGAACGAATCAGCCCCAGCATTTT
few,.,14,TRBJ1-5,TRBV12-3/TRBV12-4,CASSFRRTNQPQHF,TGTGCCAGCAGTTTTCGACGGACAAATCAGCCCCAGCATTTT
many,.,14,TRBJ1-2,TRBV7-2,CASSLARGAYGYTF,TGTGCCAGCAGCTTAGCTAGGGGTGCCTATGGCTACACCTTC
.,.,12,TRBJ2-7,TRBV11-2,CASSPYVGEQYF,TGTGCCAGCAGCCCTTATGTGGGCGAGCAGTACTTC
.,TRBD2,17,TRBJ2-3,TRBV7-2,CASSLGLAGGFMDTQYF,TGTGCCAGCAGCTTAGGGCTAGCGGGGGGGTTCATGGATACGCAGTATTTT
few,.,15,TRBJ1-2,TRBV5-5,CASSSEKGSIGVYTF,TGTGCCAGCAGCTCTGAAAAGGGGTCCATAGGAGTCTACACCTTC
.,TRBD1,15,TRBJ2-7,TRBV20-1,CSAKAGSDRVHEQYF,TGCAGTGCCAAAGCCGGTTCGGACAGGGTGCACGAGCAGTACTTC